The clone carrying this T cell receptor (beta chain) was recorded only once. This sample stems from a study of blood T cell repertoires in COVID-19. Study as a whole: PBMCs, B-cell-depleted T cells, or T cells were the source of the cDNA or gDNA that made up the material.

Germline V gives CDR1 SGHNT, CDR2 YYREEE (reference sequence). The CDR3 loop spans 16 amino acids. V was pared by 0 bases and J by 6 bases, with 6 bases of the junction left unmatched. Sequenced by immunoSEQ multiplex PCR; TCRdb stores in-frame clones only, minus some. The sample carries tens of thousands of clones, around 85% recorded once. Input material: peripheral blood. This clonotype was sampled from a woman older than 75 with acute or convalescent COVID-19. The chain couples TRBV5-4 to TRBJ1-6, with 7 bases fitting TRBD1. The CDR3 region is CASSLGHGTANSPLHF. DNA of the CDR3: TGTGCCAGCAGCTTGGGTCACGGGACAGCTAATTCACCCCTCCACTTT.